This T cell receptor (beta chain) was retrieved from a study of beta chain features in type 1 diabetes. General study results and limits: All four CD4+ subsets of Type 1 diabetes patients contained TCRB CDR3s that were moderately but significantly shorter.

This clone has more than one count but fewer than ten. Its target is unknown. TCRB transcripts that were expressed got sequenced, as all of the isolated RNA had been reverse transcribed. Repertoires were generated with immunoSEQ multiplex PCR, while TCRdb's copy carries only in-frame clones and drops some. The profile shows nearly 700,000 clones, under 15% of them singletons. Specimen: naive CD4+ T cells from blood. The sequence derives from a man aged 18-30 years with type 1 diabetes.

The CDR3 spells CSVEAPRLTHTEAFF. DNA of the CDR3: TGCAGCGTTGAAGCCCCCCGACTGACCCACACTGAAGCTTTCTTT. This chain connects TRBV29-1 to TRBJ1-1; D gene uncertain. Deletions cut 1 base from V and 3 bases from J, with 15 bases between. The CDR3 consists of 15 residues. Germline-derived CDR1 and CDR2 are SQVTM and ANQGSEA. Together with reference TRBV29-1 and TRBJ1-1, the CDR3 gives the full variable domain: SAVISQKPSRDICQRGTSLTIQCQVDSQVTMMFWYRQQPGQSLTLIATANQGSEATYESGFVIDKFPISRPNLTFSTLTVSNMSPEDSSIYLCSVEAPRLTHTEAFFGQGTRLTVV.